What follows are 18 T cell receptor beta chains derived from one specimen sequenced in a study of CD8+CD57+ T cells in acquired aplastic anemia. CDR3 and TCR beta VDJ profiling relied on genomic DNA as the template. MiXCR was run by TCRdb on the reads, yielding one entry per CDR3 protein. The table has some 140,000 distinct CDR3 sequences, roughly 49% seen once. Sequenced patients had shown CD8+CD57+ cell expansion by flow cytometry. The specimen sequenced was sorted CD4+, CD8+, or CD8+CD57+ T cells (not recorded which) from PBMCs. The receptors come from a human donor with aplastic anemia.

This clonotype appeared many times. For the CDR3, the DNA is TGTGCCAGCAGCTTAGGGTTTGGCGGGGAGGGCACAGATACGCAGTATTTT. As protein: CASSLGFGGEGTDTQYF. This chain links TRBV11-2 with TRBJ2-3; D possibly corresponds to TRBD2 (6 bases). This CDR3 spans 17 amino acids. Trimming took 1 base from V and 1 from J, leaving 15 bases between them. CDR1 and CDR2 from the germline V gene are SGHAT and FQNNGV. The full variable domain, completed using reference TRBV11-2 and TRBJ2-3, is EAGVAQSPRYKIIEKRQSVAFWCNPISGHATLYWYQQILGQGPKLLIQFQNNGVVDDSQLPKDRFSAERLKGVDSTLKIQPAKLEDSAVYLCASSLGFGGEGTDTQYFGPGTRLTVL.

The gene calls are TRBV7-8 and TRBJ2-5; D gene unclear. The CDR3 sequence is 12 residues long. V was pared by 6 bases and J by 5 bases, with 10 bases between. Germline V lookup: CDR1 SGHVS, CDR2 FQNEAQ. CDR3 loop: CASSHEYETQYF. The CDR3 bases are TGTGCCAGCAGTCACGAGTACGAGACCCAGTACTTC. The full variable domain, rest sourced from reference TRBV7-8 and TRBJ2-5, is GAGVSQSPRYKVAKRGQDVALRCDPISGHVSLFWYQQALGQGPEFLTYFQNEAQLDKSGLPSDRFFAERPEGSVSTLKIQRTQQEDSAVYLCASSHEYETQYFGPGTRLLVL.

This clonotype was seen at least ten times. The chain couples TRBV2 to TRBJ2-6, with D perhaps given as TRBD1 or TRBD2 (5 bases each). Per germline, CDR1 SNHLY and CDR2 FYNNEI. The CDR3 loop spans 14 amino acids. Deletions cut 4 bases from V and 3 bases from J, with 7 bases between. The CDR3 is CASSGGYGANVLTF. CDR3 coding DNA: TGTGCCAGCAGTGGGGGGTATGGGGCCAACGTCCTGACTTTC.

The J gene is TRBJ2-5, the V gene TRBV2; no reliable D call. V gave up 10 bases and J gave up 5 bases, with 14 bases separating them. This CDR3 has 12 amino acids. Germline values: CDR1 SNHLY, CDR2 FYNNEI. CDR3 region: CATARVGETQYF. CDR3 nucleotides: TGTGCCACAGCAAGGGTCGGGGAGACCCAGTACTTC.

This clonotype was recorded at least ten times. The chain uses TRBV2 and TRBJ1-4, with D unresolved. V was cut by 8 bases and J by 4 bases, with 11 bases left in between. Per the germline V gene, CDR1 is SNHLY and CDR2 is FYNNEI. The CDR3 covers 13 residues. The DNA of the CDR3 is TGTGCCAGCGGGCGGTTTGATAATGAAAAACTGTTTTTT. It translates to CASGRFDNEKLFF.

This chain uses TRBV24-1 with TRBJ2-2, with a possible D match to TRBD1 (6 bases). Germline V gene lookup returns CDR1 KGHDR and CDR2 SFDVKD. The V and J ends lost 3 bases and 1 base respectively, with 8 bases between them. The CDR3 is 15 amino acids. CDR3 amino acids: CATSDLRGNTGELFF. The CDR3 DNA reads TGTGCCACCAGTGATCTCAGGGGGAACACCGGGGAGCTGTTTTTT.

J is TRBJ1-5 and V is TRBV19; 8 nucleotides agree with TRBD1. The CDR3 has 15 amino acids. In germline, CDR1 is LNHDA, CDR2 SQIVND (reference sequence). V was clipped by 7 bases and J by 1 base; unmatched bases: 6. The CDR3 reads CASTRQGMSNQPQHF. The CDR3 nucleotides read TGTGCCAGTACCCGACAGGGGATGAGCAATCAGCCCCAGCATTTT.

In this sample, this clonotype turned up once. V gene TRBV7-6 combines with J gene TRBJ2-5; maybe TRBD1 (6 bases). The CDR3 spans 16 residues. Trimming pared 1 base from V and 0 bases from J, leaving 12 bases between. Germline CDR1 is SGHVS and CDR2 is FNYEAQ. The CDR3 DNA sequence: TGTGCCAGCAGCTTAGAGTGGGGGCGAAACCAAGAGACCCAGTACTTC. This sequence encodes CASSLEWGRNQETQYF. Supplemented by reference TRBV7-6 and TRBJ2-5, the full variable domain reads GAGVSQSPRYKVTKRGQDVALRCDPISGHVSLYWYRQALGQGPEFLTYFNYEAQQDKSGLPNDRFSAERPEGSISTLTIQRTEQRDSAMYRCASSLEWGRNQETQYFGPGTRLLVL.

The chain recombines TRBV5-6 with TRBJ1-3; TRBD1 matches 7 bases. This CDR3 has 15 amino acids. V dropped 0 bases and J dropped 4; count of bases not matched to a gene: 4. Germline V gene data show CDR1 as SGHDT and CDR2 as YYEEEE. The CDR3 reads CASSLGGQSGNTIYF. CDR3 DNA sequence: TGTGCCAGCAGCTTGGGGGGACAGTCGGGAAACACCATATATTTT.

The V gene is TRBV10-3, the J gene TRBJ1-1; unclear D gene. V shed 6 bases and J shed 7 bases, with 18 bases lying between them. Germline V gene lookup returns CDR1 ENHRY and CDR2 SYGVKD. The CDR3 length is 14 residues. In DNA form, the CDR3 reads TGTGCCATCAGGGCAGCCCCGCAGGCCCTTGAAGCTTTCTTT. It translates to CAIRAAPQALEAFF.

This sequence joins TRBV7-9 and TRBJ2-5; D assignment may be TRBD1 or TRBD2 (5 bases each). V lost 5 bases, J lost 13 bases, and 17 bases lay in between. CDR1 and CDR2 from the germline V gene are SEHNR and FQNEAQ (reference sequence). The CDR3 is made up of 12 amino acids. Here the CDR3 reads CASSPLGTSRYF. The CDR3 DNA follows: TGTGCCAGCAGCCCACTGGGGACGAGTCGGTACTTC. Looking up the rest from reference TRBV7-9 and TRBJ2-5 gives the full variable domain: DTGVSQNPRHKITKRGQNVTFRCDPISEHNRLYWYRQTLGQGPEFLTYFQNEAQLEKSRLLSDRFSAERPKGSFSTLEIQRTEQGDSAMYLCASSPLGTSRYFGPGTRLLVL.

In nucleotides, the CDR3 is TGCGCCAGCAGCGAGACAGGGGGGAGGGATGGCTACACCTTC. This translates into CASSETGGRDGYTF. V is TRBV5-1 and J is TRBJ1-2; 9 positions agree with TRBD1. CDR1 and CDR2 (germline): SGHRS, YFSETQ. Trimming removed 4 bases from V and 6 bases from J; junction bases left unmatched: 7. The CDR3 runs to 14 residues.

The chain couples TRBV10-3 to TRBJ1-1, with a weak D call TRBD1 (6 bases). V lost 4 bases, J lost 4 bases, and 13 bases lay in between. This CDR3 comprises 14 residues. CDR1 is ENHRY, CDR2 SYGVKD, per germline. CDR3 bases: TGTGCCATCAGTGCAAGTACAGGGACCACTGAAGCTTTCTTT. Its protein product is CAISASTGTTEAFF.

The V and J genes are TRBV15 and TRBJ2-1; the match to TRBD2 covers 12 bases. Germline V gene lookup returns CDR1 LNHNV and CDR2 YYDKDF (reference sequence). CDR3 length: 17 residues. V lost 1 base to trimming and J lost 6 bases; unmatched junction nucleotides: 7. The CDR3 is CATSRGGTSGPANEQFF. The CDR3 nucleotides read TGTGCCACCAGCAGAGGTGGGACTAGCGGGCCCGCCAATGAGCAGTTCTTC.

This CDR3 is CASVWAGSYEQYF. In DNA, the CDR3 is TGTGCCAGCGTATGGGCAGGATCCTACGAGCAGTACTTC. The V call is TRBV6-2 or TRBV6-3, the J call TRBJ2-7, with D unresolved. The CDR3 length is 13 residues. CDR1 MNHEY and CDR2 SVGEGT come from the germline V gene. V dropped 8 bases and J dropped 1 base, with 12 bases sitting between them.

This clonotype was counted many times. The chain links TRBV6-2 or TRBV6-3 to TRBJ1-6; 7 bases match TRBD1. V gave up 0 bases and J gave up 4 bases; unmatched junction bases: 12. Germline V lookup: CDR1 MNHEY, CDR2 SVGEGT. CDR3 size: 19 residues. The chain's CDR3 is CASSYSNVEGAGYNSPLHF. The CDR3 DNA is TGTGCCAGCAGTTACTCGAACGTCGAGGGGGCCGGTTATAATTCACCCCTCCACTTT.

The chain couples TRBV2 to TRBJ2-7; D possibly corresponds to TRBD2 (6 bases). This CDR3 spans 14 amino acids. The V end lost 6 bases, the J end lost 9 bases, and 21 bases lay between the germline ends. The germline CDR1 and CDR2 sequences are SNHLY and FYNNEI. CDR3 residues: CASSVAGGERGQYF. The CDR3 DNA reads as TGTGCCAGCAGCGTAGCAGGAGGGGAAAGGGGGCAGTACTTC.

This sequence joins TRBV7-3 and TRBJ2-5; TRBD2 matches at 7 bases. The J call could be wrong; TRBJ2-7 is a better fit for the DNA end. Germline V lookup: CDR1 SGHTA, CDR2 FQGTGA. There are 14 residues in the CDR3. This CDR3 reads CASTPSSGEYEQYF. The CDR3 DNA sequence: TGTGCCAGCACCCCGTCAAGCGGGGAGTACGAGCAGTACTTC.